The rows below give T cell receptor beta chains drawn from one sample of a study of CD4 and CD8 cells across lung adenocarcinoma regions. MiXCR, applied by TCRdb to the PCR reads, yields one record per CDR3 protein. Altogether roughly 25,000 distinct CDR3 sequences are present, around 56% being singletons, with the ten largest covering under 50%. The sample was CD8+ T cells from the center of a lung tumor. Every receptor here comes from a male donor with lung adenocarcinoma. The CD4 and CD8 labels of this study may be unreliable. CDR3s include the opening cysteine and the closing phenylalanine or tryptophan. D genes are given only for firm matches. Some rows have no size entry. The others give once, few or many, or a class for an expanded clone.

len	d_gene	v_gene	abundance	j_gene	CDR3aa	CDR3nt
15	TRBD2	TRBV11-3	many	TRBJ2-1	CASSQAGGLGNEQFF	TGTGCCAGCAGCCAGGCGGGGGGGCTAGGGAATGAGCAGTTCTTC
13	NA	TRBV11-1	NA	TRBJ2-1	CASSPRTASGPFF	TGTGCCAGCAGCCCAAGGACAGCCTCTGGGCCGTTCTTC
19	TRBD2	TRBV27	NA	TRBJ2-4	CASSPRLAGEPVTKNIQYF	TGTGCCAGCAGTCCAAGACTAGCGGGAGAACCGGTGACCAAAAACATTCAGTACTTC
15	NA	TRBV10-1	NA	TRBJ2-3	CASSEGLEATDMQYF	TGCGCCAGCAGTGAGGGACTGGAGGCCACAGATATGCAGTACTTT
15	TRBD1	TRBV6-1	NA	TRBJ1-5	CASSVTGGRNQPQHF	TGTGCCAGCAGTGTCACAGGGGGCAGAAATCAGCCCCAGCATTTT
16	TRBD1	TRBV12-5	NA	TRBJ2-1	CASVDRGRRWEVEQFF	TGTGCTAGTGTGGACAGGGGCCGACGGTGGGAGGTTGAGCAGTTCTTC
18	TRBD2	TRBV20-1	few	TRBJ2-1	CSATGRGFGTSGGHEQFF	TGCAGTGCCACAGGAAGGGGATTCGGGACTAGCGGGGGGCATGAGCAGTTCTTC
12	NA	TRBV10-3	many	TRBJ2-1	CAISDGYNEQFF	TGTGCCATCAGTGACGGGTACAATGAGCAGTTCTTC
12	NA	TRBV5-1	NA	TRBJ2-1	CASSLAHNEQFF	TGCGCCAGCAGCTTGGCTCACAATGAGCAGTTCTTC
14	NA	TRBV27	NA	TRBJ2-3	CASSPWQSTDTQYF	TGTGCCAGCAGTCCCTGGCAGAGCACAGATACGCAGTATTTT
14	NA	TRBV5-1	NA	TRBJ2-3	CASSLEHSTDTQYF	TGCGCCAGCAGCTTGGAACACAGCACAGATACGCAGTATTTC
17	NA	TRBV10-1	NA	TRBJ2-4	CASTTDRLSRAQDTQYF	TGCGCCAGCACAACGGACCGCCTGAGCCGTGCCCAAGACACTCAGTACTTC
13	NA	TRBV6-1	NA	TRBJ2-4	CARGQQDTDTQYF	TGTGCCAGGGGGCAACAGGACACAGACACTCAGTACTTC
12	NA	TRBV7-2	many	TRBJ2-3	CASSLNRDTQYF	TGTGCCAGCAGCTTAAACAGGGATACGCAGTATTTT
13	NA	TRBV6-5	many	TRBJ2-7	CASSWGRGNEQYF	TGTGCCAGCAGTTGGGGGAGGGGGAACGAGCAGTACTTC
15	TRBD1	TRBV11-2	many	TRBJ1-6	CASSLDPGQGSPLHF	TGTGCCAGCAGCTTAGACCCGGGACAGGGTTCACCCCTCCACTTT
15	NA	TRBV7-2	NA	TRBJ2-4	CASSSVLCATNTQYF	TGTGCCAGCAGCTCAGTGCTGTGTGCCACAAACACGCAGTACTTT
13	NA	TRBV10-1	NA	TRBJ2-5	CASSEGGVETQYF	TGCGCCAGCAGTGAAGGGGGAGTAGAGACCCAGTACTTC
15	TRBD1	TRBV10-1	once	TRBJ2-4	CASSEGQESTDIQYF	TGCGCCAGCAGTGAGGGACAGGAGAGCACAGATATTCAGTACTTC
11	NA	TRBV6-1	many	TRBJ1-5	CASSVQGPQHF	TGTGCCAGCAGTGTACAGGGGCCCCAGCATTTT
16	NA	TRBV6-5	medium-sized	TRBJ1-6	CASSYVPMAYNSPLHF	TGTGCCAGCAGTTATGTCCCTATGGCCTATAATTCACCCCTCCACTTT
12	NA	TRBV6-1	NA	TRBJ2-7	CASSEALLLEYF	TGTGCCAGCAGTGAAGCGCTCCTCTTGGAGTACTTC
14	NA	TRBV6-1	many	TRBJ1-6	CASTAFGRNSPLHF	TGTGCCAGCACCGCTTTTGGACGAAATTCACCCCTCCACTTT
13	NA	TRBV7-2	many	TRBJ2-3	CASSAAGGDTQYF	TGTGCCAGCTCGGCCGCGGGTGGTGATACGCAGTATTTT
15	TRBD2	TRBV3-1	NA	TRBJ2-1	CASSQDSGFYNEQFF	TGTGCCAGCAGCCAAGATAGCGGGTTCTACAATGAGCAGTTCTTC
19	TRBD1	TRBV25-1	medium-sized	TRBJ2-6	CASSGAAQGVGSGANVLTF	TGTGCCAGCAGTGGGGCGGCCCAGGGGGTAGGCTCTGGGGCCAACGTCCTGACTTTC
14	NA	TRBV9	few	TRBJ2-1	CASSFGVEYNEQFF	TGTGCCAGCAGCTTCGGGGTAGAATACAATGAGCAGTTCTTC
16	NA	TRBV24-1	NA	TRBJ2-3	CVTRAAGLGGTDTQYF	TGTGTCACCCGTGCTGCGGGGCTAGGGGGCACAGACACGCAGTATTTC
15	NA	TRBV11-2	NA	TRBJ2-3	CARGFGARGTETQYF	TGTGCCAGGGGCTTCGGGGCCCGTGGCACAGAGACCCAGTACTTT
12	TRBD2	TRBV20-1	few	TRBJ2-5	CSAPGTKETQYF	TGCAGTGCTCCCGGGACTAAAGAGACCCAGTACTTC
16	TRBD1	TRBV4-2	NA	TRBJ1-4	CASSPYPGQRLEKLFF	TGTGCCAGCAGCCCTTACCCGGGACAGAGACTTGAAAAACTGTTTTTT
14	NA	TRBV6-1	NA	TRBJ2-5	CASSGGCEAETQYF	TGTGCGAGCAGTGGGGGCTGTGAGGCAGAGACCCAGTATTTC
16	TRBD2	TRBV12-3/TRBV12-4	NA	TRBJ2-1	CASSPNSGGGRDEQFF	TGTGCCAGCAGTCCCAATTCGGGCGGGGGGAGGGATGAGCAGTTCTTC